Listed below are T cell receptor beta chains from one sample, sequenced in a study of vaccination and CD4 T cells after COVID-19. These receptors' targets are unknown. TCRdb re-analysed the PCR reads in MiXCR, keeping a single row per CDR3 protein. Of under 25,000 distinct CDR3 sequences listed, roughly 45% are singletons. Input material: CD4+ T cells from blood, cultured in vitro. The receptors come from a human donor who had recovered from COVID-19. The CDR3 runs from the conserved cysteine through the conserved F or W. Fields, in order: V gene, clone size, D gene, J gene, CDR3 protein, CDR3 DNA. A D gene is named only where the DNA matches it firmly. Clone size is stated in some rows and not others, as once, few, many or a class when expanded.

v_call: TRBV7-2
clone_size: few
d_call: TRBD1
j_call: TRBJ2-5
cdr3_aa: CASSFRTGKETQYF
cdr3_nt: TGTGCCAGCAGCTTTCGGACAGGGAAAGAGACCCAGTACTTC

v_call: TRBV6-1
clone_size: -
d_call: TRBD1
j_call: TRBJ1-2
cdr3_aa: CASSRTGLYGYTF
cdr3_nt: TGTGCCAGCAGTAGGACAGGGCTTTATGGCTACACCTTC

v_call: TRBV29-1
clone_size: few
d_call: TRBD2
j_call: TRBJ2-3
cdr3_aa: CSATRGVSGRARGADTQYF
cdr3_nt: TGCAGCGCTACACGCGGGGTTAGCGGGAGGGCCCGGGGGGCAGATACGCAGTATTTT

v_call: TRBV7-3
clone_size: few
d_call: TRBD1
j_call: TRBJ1-1
cdr3_aa: CASSTGQGTEAFF
cdr3_nt: TGTGCCAGCAGCACCGGACAGGGGACTGAAGCTTTCTTT

v_call: TRBV7-6
clone_size: -
d_call: TRBD1
j_call: TRBJ2-3
cdr3_aa: CASSARTGANTDTQYF
cdr3_nt: TGTGCCAGCAGCGCGAGGACAGGGGCGAACACAGATACGCAGTATTTT

v_call: TRBV28
clone_size: -
d_call: TRBD2
j_call: TRBJ2-1
cdr3_aa: CASSGLAGSANYNEQFF
cdr3_nt: TGTGCCAGCAGCGGACTAGCGGGGTCGGCAAACTACAATGAGCAGTTCTTC

v_call: TRBV7-2
clone_size: -
d_call: TRBD1
j_call: TRBJ1-5
cdr3_aa: CASSIRGNQPQHF
cdr3_nt: TGTGCCAGCAGCATCAGGGGGAATCAGCCCCAGCATTTT

v_call: TRBV5-1
clone_size: -
d_call: -
j_call: TRBJ1-1
cdr3_aa: CASSSRGPNTEAFF
cdr3_nt: TGCGCCAGCAGCTCGCGGGGCCCGAACACTGAAGCTTTCTTT

v_call: TRBV10-3
clone_size: -
d_call: -
j_call: TRBJ1-3
cdr3_aa: CAIGSESSGNTIYF
cdr3_nt: TGTGCCATCGGCAGTGAGAGCTCTGGAAACACCATATATTTT

v_call: TRBV7-2
clone_size: few
d_call: -
j_call: TRBJ1-3
cdr3_aa: CASSLSLSRNTIYF
cdr3_nt: TGTGCCAGCAGCTTAAGCCTTAGCAGAAACACCATATATTTT

v_call: TRBV6-5
clone_size: -
d_call: TRBD1
j_call: TRBJ1-1
cdr3_aa: CASSSRDSLFAFGEAFF
cdr3_nt: TGTGCCAGCAGTTCCCGGGACAGTCTCTTTGCATTTGGTGAAGCTTTCTTT

v_call: TRBV28
clone_size: few
d_call: TRBD1
j_call: TRBJ2-7
cdr3_aa: CASSFRGTRSYEQYF
cdr3_nt: TGTGCCAGCAGTTTCAGGGGGACCCGCTCCTACGAGCAGTACTTC

v_call: TRBV20-1
clone_size: -
d_call: -
j_call: TRBJ1-5
cdr3_aa: CSARSAGGRRSNQPQHF
cdr3_nt: TGCAGTGCTAGGTCGGCCGGAGGACGGCGTAGCAATCAGCCCCAGCATTTT

v_call: TRBV11-2
clone_size: few
d_call: -
j_call: TRBJ2-3
cdr3_aa: CASRLTSSTDTQYF
cdr3_nt: TGTGCCAGCAGACTGACGTCGAGCACAGATACGCAGTATTTT

v_call: TRBV11-2
clone_size: -
d_call: TRBD2
j_call: TRBJ2-1
cdr3_aa: CASSFASGGANEQFF
cdr3_nt: TGTGCCAGCAGCTTTGCTAGCGGGGGGGCCAATGAGCAGTTCTTC

v_call: TRBV2
clone_size: few
d_call: -
j_call: TRBJ1-5
cdr3_aa: CASSEGGRQPQHF
cdr3_nt: TGTGCCAGCAGTGAAGGGGGACGTCAGCCCCAGCATTTT

v_call: TRBV6-1
clone_size: once
d_call: -
j_call: TRBJ2-1
cdr3_aa: CASRGWGTYNEQFF
cdr3_nt: TGTGCCAGCAGAGGGTGGGGAACCTACAATGAGCAGTTCTTC

v_call: TRBV6-1
clone_size: -
d_call: -
j_call: TRBJ1-2
cdr3_aa: CANRASGDANYGYTF
cdr3_nt: TGTGCCAACAGGGCCTCGGGGGACGCCAACTATGGCTACACCTTC

v_call: TRBV6-1
clone_size: -
d_call: -
j_call: TRBJ2-2
cdr3_aa: CASSGGRMRTGELFF
cdr3_nt: TGTGCCAGCAGTGGAGGGAGAATGAGGACCGGGGAGCTGTTTTTT

v_call: TRBV2
clone_size: -
d_call: -
j_call: TRBJ2-3
cdr3_aa: CASSLIEVGTDTQYF
cdr3_nt: TGTGCCAGCAGTCTCATAGAAGTTGGAACAGATACGCAGTATTTT

v_call: TRBV27
clone_size: few
d_call: -
j_call: TRBJ2-1
cdr3_aa: CASMQGYIAYNEQFF
cdr3_nt: TGTGCCAGCATGCAGGGGTACATCGCCTACAATGAGCAGTTCTTC

v_call: TRBV19
clone_size: -
d_call: TRBD1
j_call: TRBJ1-1
cdr3_aa: CASIRQGANTEAFF
cdr3_nt: TGTGCCAGTATTCGACAGGGGGCAAACACTGAAGCTTTCTTT

v_call: TRBV15
clone_size: -
d_call: -
j_call: TRBJ2-3
cdr3_aa: CATSTRGPASDTQYF
cdr3_nt: TGTGCCACCAGCACCCGGGGGCCCGCGTCCGATACGCAGTATTTT

v_call: TRBV20-1
clone_size: few
d_call: TRBD1
j_call: TRBJ2-1
cdr3_aa: CSALPGGRGRMFRDEQFF
cdr3_nt: TGCAGTGCGCTCCCGGGTGGAAGGGGGCGCATGTTTAGGGATGAGCAGTTCTTC

v_call: TRBV19
clone_size: -
d_call: -
j_call: TRBJ2-4
cdr3_aa: CASTPTVAKNIQYF
cdr3_nt: TGTGCCAGTACCCCGACAGTAGCCAAAAACATTCAGTACTTC

v_call: TRBV7-8
clone_size: few
d_call: -
j_call: TRBJ1-2
cdr3_aa: CASSLPTASGGYTF
cdr3_nt: TGTGCCAGCAGCTTGCCGACGGCCTCGGGGGGCTACACCTTC